This T cell receptor (beta chain) is drawn from a study of regulatory T cells in long-lasting Graves disease. Time point described: newly diagnosed GD, antithyroid drugs for less than 3 months. Scientists built the TCR library using RNA that was extracted from PBMCs. Building the TCR beta libraries relied on iRepertoire HTBI primers, and CDR3 regions underwent Arm-PCR. Using its own MiXCR run on the multiplex PCR reads, TCRdb lists one record per CDR3 protein. This repertoire shows approximately 350,000 distinct CDR3 sequences, 15% to 20% found once; its top ten account for around 20%. This clonotype was observed many times. Separately, the same data were catalogued under a study of T cells in Graves' hyperthyroidism and ophthalmopathy.

This TCR was recovered from a woman aged 18-30 years with Graves disease. The input for sequencing was peripheral blood mononuclear cells (PBMCs), taken at new diagnosis, from a patient treated with antithyroid drugs.

For the CDR3, the DNA is TGTGCCACCCGGTCACGGAGCAGCCCCAGCAATCAGCCCCAGCATTTT. Protein product: CATRSRSSPSNQPQHF. This rearrangement joins TRBV6-1 to TRBJ1-5; no definite D call. V lost 10 bases, J lost 1 base, and 20 bases lay in between. Germline V CDR1 and CDR2: MNHNS, SASEGT. The CDR3 spans 16 residues.